This T cell receptor (beta chain) appears in the sequencing data of a study of T cell repertoires in cytomegalovirus infection. Deletions cut 2 bases from V and 2 bases from J, with 10 bases between. The V gene's germline CDR1 is SGHVS and CDR2 FQNEAQ. This CDR3 region has 14 residues. This clonotype has ten or more counts. TCRdb passed the reads through MiXCR, listing each CDR3 protein once. The repertoire has around 330,000 distinct CDR3 sequences, roughly 17% of them found once; the top ten carry around 12%. Sequencing was done on a sample of PBMCs. The rearrangement links TRBV7-8 to TRBJ2-7; no firm D call. This TCR came from a human donor in good health (CMV status not recorded). Some clones in this sample may be carry-over from other donors' samples. The CDR3 nucleotides read TGTGCCAGCAGCTTACCGGGTCCCACCTACGAGCAGTACTTC. Protein: CASSLPGPTYEQYF.